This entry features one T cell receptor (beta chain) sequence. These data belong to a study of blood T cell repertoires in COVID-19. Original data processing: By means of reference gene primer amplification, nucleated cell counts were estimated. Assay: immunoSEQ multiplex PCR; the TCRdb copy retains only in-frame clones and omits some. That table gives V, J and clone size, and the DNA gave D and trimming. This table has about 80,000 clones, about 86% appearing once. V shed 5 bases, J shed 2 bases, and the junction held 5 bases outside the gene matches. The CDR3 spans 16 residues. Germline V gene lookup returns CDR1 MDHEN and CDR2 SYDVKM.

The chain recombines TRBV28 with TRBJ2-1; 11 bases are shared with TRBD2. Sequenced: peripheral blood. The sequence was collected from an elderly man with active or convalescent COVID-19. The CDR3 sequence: CASSRLGLAAYNEQFF. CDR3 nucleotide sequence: TGTGCCAGCAGTCGATTGGGACTAGCGGCCTACAATGAGCAGTTCTTC.